The 32 T cell receptor beta chains reported below all come from one sample, sequenced in a study of type 1 regulatory T cells. TCRdb re-called the reads with MiXCR, one entry per CDR3 protein. The sample contains 55,000 to 65,000 distinct CDR3 sequences, approximately 67% of which appear only once. No antigen has been assigned to these receptors. The sample comprised cultured non-Tr1 T cells, either the whole culture or a sorted T cell fraction (not recorded which). These receptors came from a human donor in good health.

V and J are TRBV30 and TRBJ2-1; maybe TRBD1 (5 bases). This CDR3 is built from 15 residues. Per the germline V gene, CDR1 is GTSNPN and CDR2 is SVGIG (reference sequence). Trimming removed 0 bases from V and 1 base from J, with 10 bases in between. CDR3 bases: TGTGCCTGGAGTGTAAAGGGGTGGTCCTACAATGAGCAGTTCTTC. This encodes CAWSVKGWSYNEQFF.

J is TRBJ1-6 and V is TRBV6-4; tentatively, D is TRBD1 (6 bases). CDR1 is MRHNA and CDR2 is SNTAGT in the germline V gene. Trimming removed 5 bases from V and 7 bases from J, with 12 bases in between. This CDR3 spans 14 amino acids. DNA for the CDR3: TGTGCCAGCAGTTCGGTAGGGGGAAATTCACCCCTCCACTTT. It is translated as CASSSVGGNSPLHF.

This chain connects TRBV11-2 to TRBJ2-5; weak D call: TRBD1 (5 bases). CDR3 length equals 16 residues. CDR1 and CDR2 (germline): SGHAT, FQNNGV. Trimming took 3 bases from V and 4 from J, leaving 18 bases between them. Written as DNA, the CDR3 is TGTGCCAGCAGCTTTGGGGCGCGAGAAAAAGGAGAGACCCAGTACTTC. Translation: CASSFGAREKGETQYF.

This chain joins TRBV13 and TRBJ2-1; 7 bases are shared with TRBD2. This CDR3 has 17 residues. The junction had 12 bases not matched to a gene; V was cut back by 4 bases and J by 3 bases. Germline V lookup: CDR1 PRHDT, CDR2 FYEKMQ (reference sequence). The CDR3 here is CASSSQRGEIGYNEQFF. CDR3 DNA sequence: TGTGCCAGCAGCTCACAACGGGGGGAAATTGGCTACAATGAGCAGTTCTTC.

The rearrangement links TRBV3-1 to TRBJ1-4; perhaps TRBD1 as D (6 bases). Trimming pared 1 base from V and 3 bases from J, leaving 9 bases between. Germline V gene data show CDR1 as LGHDT and CDR2 as YNNKEL (reference sequence). The CDR3 sequence is 15 residues long. For the CDR3, the DNA is TGTGCCAGCAGCCAAGTCCGGGGGCCTAATGAAAAACTGTTTTTT. Encoded protein: CASSQVRGPNEKLFF.

The rearrangement links TRBV28 to TRBJ2-5; 10 nucleotides agree with TRBD2. Trimming at V came to 5 bases and at J to 5 bases, leaving 5 bases not matched to a gene. CDR1 and CDR2 (germline): MDHEN, SYDVKM. The CDR3 spans 14 residues. CDR3 residues: CASSPGLAFETQYF. The CDR3 DNA reads TGTGCCAGCAGTCCGGGACTAGCGTTCGAGACCCAGTACTTC.

This clonotype was recorded a few times. The chain is built from TRBV12-3 or TRBV12-4 and TRBJ2-1; D uncertain. The ends were cut back, 10 bases at V and 5 bases at J, with 18 bases in the middle. CDR3 length: 14 residues. The CDR3 sequence: CAITRSKSHNEQFF. CDR3 in DNA: TGTGCCATAACCCGCAGCAAATCACACAATGAGCAGTTCTTC.

V usage is TRBV7-2 and J usage is TRBJ2-3; the D gene is possibly TRBD1 (6 bases). The V end lost 3 bases, the J end lost 1 base, and 17 bases lay between the germline ends. The length of the CDR3 is 17 residues. Germline CDR1 SGHTA, CDR2 FQGNSA. The CDR3 bases are TGTGCCAGCAGCTTGGGGGCCCGCGGTGGACGCACAGATACGCAGTATTTT. Translation: CASSLGARGGRTDTQYF.

The chain couples TRBV7-6 to TRBJ1-1, with TRBD1 matching 7 bases. The CDR3 sequence is 17 residues long. V lost 4 bases, J lost 5 bases, and 16 bases stayed unmatched. Looked up from germline, CDR1 is SGHVS and CDR2 is FNYEAQ. CDR3 sequence: CASSSTGIPYGGTEAFF. CDR3 coding DNA: TGTGCCAGCAGCTCGACAGGGATCCCCTATGGGGGAACTGAAGCTTTCTTT. The whole variable domain, filled in from reference TRBV7-6 and TRBJ1-1, reads GAGVSQSPRYKVTKRGQDVALRCDPISGHVSLYWYRQALGQGPEFLTYFNYEAQQDKSGLPNDRFSAERPEGSISTLTIQRTEQRDSAMYRCASSSTGIPYGGTEAFFGQGTRLTVV.

This clonotype came up a few times. The rearrangement uses TRBV20-1 and TRBJ2-1; D uncertain. The CDR3 runs to 13 residues. Germline CDR1 is DFQATT and CDR2 is SNEGSKA (reference sequence). V was shortened by 5 bases and J by 5 bases, with 13 bases between the two germline ends. The CDR3 spells CSAPPDSDNEQFF. The CDR3 DNA reads as TGCAGTGCTCCCCCTGACTCTGACAATGAGCAGTTCTTC.

This chain joins TRBV5-1 and TRBJ2-5, with a possible D match to TRBD1 (6 bases). The CDR3 loop spans 14 amino acids. CDR1 is SGHRS, CDR2 YFSETQ, per germline. The V and J ends lost 4 bases and 3 bases respectively, with 13 bases between them. The CDR3 region is CASSVGQLKETQYF. CDR3 nucleotide sequence: TGCGCCAGCAGCGTTGGACAGCTCAAAGAGACCCAGTACTTC.

The CDR3 DNA reads as TGCAGTACTAAGCCCCCCCCCCAGCGGATCCTTTACGAGCAGTACTTC. Its protein product is CSTKPPPQRILYEQYF. This chain joins TRBV20-1 and TRBJ2-7; TRBD2 is a possible D gene (5 bases). The germline V gene has CDR1 DFQATT and CDR2 SNEGSKA (reference sequence). This CDR3 spans 16 amino acids. Deletions cut 8 bases from V and 4 bases from J, with 27 bases between.

The V and J genes are TRBV28 and TRBJ1-5; D remains ambiguous. Trimming pared 8 bases from V and 2 bases from J, leaving 1 base between. CDR3 length: 10 amino acids. Germline-derived CDR1 and CDR2 are MDHEN and SYDVKM. CDR3 bases: TGTGCCAGCGGCAATCAGCCCCAGCATTTT. It is translated as CASGNQPQHF.

This clonotype came up a few times. CDR3 sequence reads: CASSLVTSEQFF. Here the CDR3 DNA reads TGTGCCAGCAGCTTAGTGACCTCCGAGCAGTTCTTC. This rearrangement joins TRBV7-2 to TRBJ2-1; D remains unclear. CDR3 length equals 12 residues. V lost 1 base and J lost 10, with 8 bases in between. The germline CDR1 and CDR2 sequences are SGHTA and FQGNSA.

V gene TRBV4-1 combines with J gene TRBJ1-3; weak D call: TRBD1 (6 bases). CDR3 length: 14 residues. Germline CDR1 MGHRA, CDR2 YSYEKL. Trimming shortened V by 5 bases and J by 0 bases, and 8 bases separated the two germline ends. CDR3 amino acids: CASSGRGSGNTIYF. CDR3 DNA sequence: TGCGCCAGCAGCGGCAGGGGCTCTGGAAACACCATATATTTT.

The CDR3 DNA reads TGTGCCATCAGTGCCTCCCTCAGTTACGAGCAGTACTTC. Residues: CAISASLSYEQYF. The chain links TRBV10-3 to TRBJ2-7, with D uncertain. From germline, CDR1 is ENHRY and CDR2 SYGVKD. The V end was cut by 4 bases, the J end by 4 bases, with 11 bases between. CDR3 length: 13 residues.

The chain couples TRBV29-1 to TRBJ1-5, with D possibly matching TRBD1 (5 bases). The CDR3 is 13 residues long. The V gene lost 4 bases and the J gene lost 3 bases, with 10 bases spanning the gap. Per the germline V gene, CDR1 is SQVTM and CDR2 is ANQGSEA. CDR3 coding DNA: TGCAGCGTTGCCGACAGAATCAATCAGCCCCAGCATTTT. Protein: CSVADRINQPQHF.

This clonotype showed up just a few times. The genes are TRBV7-9 and TRBJ2-1; TRBD2 is a possible D gene (5 bases). The CDR3 is made up of 15 amino acids. The germline CDR1 and CDR2 sequences are SEHNR and FQNEAQ (reference sequence). V lost 5 bases and J lost 0, with 11 bases in between. This chain's CDR3 is CASSRTPSSYNEQFF. The CDR3 DNA is TGTGCCAGCAGCCGGACTCCAAGCTCCTACAATGAGCAGTTCTTC.

This clonotype came up a few times. The genes are TRBV4-1 and TRBJ2-7, with 8 bases aligning to TRBD1. Germline assignment: CDR1 MGHRA and CDR2 YSYEKL. Unmatched junction bases numbered 4, after V lost 4 bases and J lost 2 bases. The CDR3 contains 14 residues. DNA for the CDR3: TGCGCCAGCAGCCCGACAGGGGTTGCCTACGAGCAGTACTTC. Translated, it gives CASSPTGVAYEQYF.

The chain is built from TRBV28 and TRBJ2-2, with 7 bases fitting TRBD1. This CDR3 region has 14 residues. The germline gives CDR1 MDHEN, CDR2 SYDVKM. V was pared by 2 bases and J by 6 bases, with 3 bases of the junction left unmatched. CDR3 loop: CASSLGQVAGELFF. CDR3 nucleotide sequence: TGTGCCAGCAGTTTAGGACAGGTCGCCGGGGAGCTGTTTTTT.

The chain uses TRBV3-1 and TRBJ2-1; 12 positions match TRBD2. Germline assignment: CDR1 LGHDT and CDR2 YNNKEL (reference sequence). This CDR3 is 16 amino acids long. The V segment lost 1 base and the J segment 6 bases; nucleotides outside the gene matches: 4. The CDR3 DNA is TGTGCCAGCAGCCAAGTAACTAGCGGGAGGATCAATGAGCAGTTCTTC. Translation gives CASSQVTSGRINEQFF.

The J gene is TRBJ2-1, the V gene TRBV19, with 9 bases fitting TRBD1. The CDR3 has 16 amino acids. Germline CDR1 LNHDA, CDR2 SQIVND (reference sequence). Losses at the gene ends were 6 bases for V and 6 bases for J; bases not matched to a gene: 12. In nucleotides, the CDR3 is TGTGCCAGTAGCGAGACAGGGGGGAGGTTGGGCAATGAGCAGTTCTTC. Its translation is CASSETGGRLGNEQFF.

This clonotype appeared a few times. The chain has TRBV12-3 or TRBV12-4 and TRBJ1-2; 7 bases are shared with TRBD1. CDR3 length: 15 amino acids. With V trimmed by 7 bases and J by 7 bases, 15 bases remained unmatched. The CDR3 sequence is CASTSRGTVMSGYTF. CDR3 coding DNA: TGTGCCAGCACCTCTCGTGGGACAGTGATGAGTGGCTACACCTTC.

By proportion, this clonotype is medium-sized. The chain is built from TRBV20-1 and TRBJ1-1; D is unresolved. V was trimmed by 0 bases and J by 4 bases, leaving 6 bases between them. The CDR3 has 12 residues. Germline V gene lookup returns CDR1 DFQATT and CDR2 SNEGSKA (reference sequence). The CDR3 nucleotides are TGCAGTGCTAGAGAGGGGTCCACTGAAGCTTTCTTT. It yields the protein CSAREGSTEAFF.

This rearrangement joins TRBV20-1 to TRBJ2-3, with D possibly being TRBD2 (5 bases). Looked up from germline, CDR1 is DFQATT and CDR2 is SNEGSKA (reference sequence). Trimming stripped 3 bases from V and 0 bases from J, with 13 bases between. This CDR3 is 15 amino acids long. The DNA of the CDR3 is TGCAGTGCTAGCTGGACTCCCGATAGCACAGATACGCAGTATTTT. Encoded protein: CSASWTPDSTDTQYF.

This clonotype was observed once. The V gene is TRBV6-2 or TRBV6-3, the J gene TRBJ2-1; D may correspond to TRBD1 or TRBD2 (5 bases each). Germline CDR1 MNHEY, CDR2 SVGEGT. The V gene lost 2 bases and the J gene lost 0 bases, with 17 bases spanning the gap. The CDR3 is 18 residues long. CDR3 region: CASSYTRLRDDSYNEQFF. CDR3 in DNA: TGTGCCAGCAGTTACACCCGACTCCGGGACGACTCCTACAATGAGCAGTTCTTC.

CDR3 sequence reads: CSASVGSSQETQYF. DNA for the CDR3: TGCAGTGCTAGTGTGGGAAGCTCTCAAGAGACCCAGTACTTC. This sequence joins TRBV20-1 and TRBJ2-5, with no clear D. The V gene lost 3 bases and the J gene lost 2 bases, with 13 bases spanning the gap. There are 14 residues in the CDR3. Germline V gene data show CDR1 as DFQATT and CDR2 as SNEGSKA (reference sequence).

The rearrangement uses TRBV5-8 and TRBJ2-5; 11 nucleotides line up with TRBD2. The trim removed 0 bases at V and 1 base at J, leaving 2 bases unmatched. The V gene's germline CDR1 is SGHTS and CDR2 YDEGEE. This CDR3 spans 16 amino acids. CDR3 sequence: CASSLALAGGQETQYF. In DNA form, the CDR3 reads TGTGCCAGCAGCTTGGCCCTAGCGGGAGGCCAAGAGACCCAGTACTTC.

The CDR3 DNA follows: TGTGCCATCAGTGAACTAGCGGGACCCTCCTACGAGCAGTACTTC. This encodes CAISELAGPSYEQYF. The chain links TRBV10-3 to TRBJ2-7; 10 bases are a match to TRBD2. The CDR3 loop spans 15 amino acids. Germline V lookup: CDR1 ENHRY, CDR2 SYGVKD. Trimming cost V 3 bases and J 0 bases; bases outside gene matches: 2.

As concerns this clonotype: This could be a read error, since a much larger clone is one nucleotide away. This chain joins TRBV12-3 or TRBV12-4 and TRBJ1-1, with D perhaps TRBD1 (6 bases). V lost 8 bases to trimming and J lost 9 bases, with 16 bases between them. The CDR3 runs 12 residues. DNA of the CDR3: TGTGCCAGCGGTCACCGGGACACCAAAGCTTTCTTT. Protein sequence: CASGHRDTKAFF.

This chain connects TRBV3-1 to TRBJ2-1, with 10 nucleotides matching TRBD2. The CDR3 consists of 16 residues. Germline V gene data show CDR1 as LGHDT and CDR2 as YNNKEL (reference sequence). The junction had 7 bases not matched to a gene; V was cut back by 0 bases and J by 8 bases. The CDR3 is CASSQEVAGGWDEQFF. DNA of the CDR3: TGTGCCAGCAGCCAAGAGGTAGCGGGAGGATGGGATGAGCAGTTCTTC.

V and J are TRBV15 and TRBJ2-3, with TRBD2 matching over 9 bases. This CDR3 has 16 residues. After removal of 5 bases from V and 3 bases from J, the junction contained 9 bases not matched to a gene. CDR1 is LNHNV and CDR2 is YYDKDF in the germline V gene (reference sequence). The CDR3 sequence: CATSGQAGGGTDTQYF. DNA of the CDR3: TGTGCCACCAGCGGACAAGCGGGAGGAGGAACAGATACGCAGTATTTT.